This T cell receptor (beta chain) is drawn from a study of blood T cells in healthy people across ages. V was pared by 1 base and J by 3 bases, with 25 bases between. Germline CDR1 reads LGHNA; CDR2 reads YNFKEQ. The CDR3 spans 19 residues. Concerning this clonotype: Its antigen is not identified.

Every sample yielded at least 6.5 million isolated PBMCs. Whole-study results and caveats: PBMCs that were unsorted prevented a conclusive naive versus antigen-experienced comparison. TCR beta diversity correlated strongly with naive T cell percentage.

Primed by a sample-barcoded 5' primer and a J-beta primer mix, a second PCR proceeded for 7 to 11 cycles. Via MiXCR, TCRdb re-called the 5' RACE reads, giving one row per CDR3 protein. The sample has some 1,800,000 distinct CDR3 sequences, about two fifths seen once; the top ten hold 20% to 25%. The clonotype was recovered from a human donor in good health. The gene calls are TRBV4-2 and TRBJ2-7; the D gene is possibly TRBD1 (5 bases). Sequencing was performed on blood. The CDR3 sequence: CASSQVGHKEVGGVYEQYF. For the CDR3, the DNA is TGTGCCAGCAGCCAAGTTGGACATAAAGAGGTGGGCGGAGTCTACGAGCAGTACTTC.